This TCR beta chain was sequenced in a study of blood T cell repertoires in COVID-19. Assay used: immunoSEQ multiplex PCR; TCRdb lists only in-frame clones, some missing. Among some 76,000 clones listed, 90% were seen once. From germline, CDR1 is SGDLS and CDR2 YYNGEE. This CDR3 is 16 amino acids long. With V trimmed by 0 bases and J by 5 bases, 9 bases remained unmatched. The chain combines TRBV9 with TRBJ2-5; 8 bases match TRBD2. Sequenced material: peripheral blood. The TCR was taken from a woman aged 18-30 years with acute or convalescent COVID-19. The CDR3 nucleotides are TGTGCCAGCAGCGTAGTGGCGGGAGGCCCAAGTGAGACCCAGTACTTC. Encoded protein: CASSVVAGGPSETQYF.